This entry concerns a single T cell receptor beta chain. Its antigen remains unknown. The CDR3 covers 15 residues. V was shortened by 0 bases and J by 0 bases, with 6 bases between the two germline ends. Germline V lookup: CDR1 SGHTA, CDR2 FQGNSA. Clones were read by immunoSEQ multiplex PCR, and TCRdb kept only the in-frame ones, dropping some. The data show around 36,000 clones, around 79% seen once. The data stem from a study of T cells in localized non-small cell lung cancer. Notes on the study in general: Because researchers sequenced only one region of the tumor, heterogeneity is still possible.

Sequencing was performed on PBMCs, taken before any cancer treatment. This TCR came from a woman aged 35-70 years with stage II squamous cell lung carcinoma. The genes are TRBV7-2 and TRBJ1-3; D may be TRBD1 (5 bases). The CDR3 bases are TGTGCCAGCAGCTTAGCGGGGCCCTCTGGAAACACCATATATTTT. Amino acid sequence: CASSLAGPSGNTIYF.